This TCR beta chain was documented in a study of identical twins. Study-wide results and caveats: Cross-sectional statistics underpinned the conclusions; the same donors were not followed. Cord blood beta clonotypes that were abundant carried fewer insertions, and memory repertoires showed no such trend.

This clonotype was detected a few times. Its antigen remains unidentified. The donor group consisted entirely of healthy Caucasians. Unique molecular identifiers were present on cDNA, and template switching added a universal primer site. Using its own MiXCR run on the 5' RACE reads, TCRdb lists one record per CDR3 protein. The sample shows around 280,000 distinct CDR3 sequences, approximately 8.5% of them seen only once. The germline gives CDR1 DFQATT, CDR2 SNEGSKA (reference sequence). The CDR3 totals 18 residues. With 0 bases removed from V and 4 bases from J, the gap between germline ends came to 22 bases. This same sample was also part of a study on yellow fever vaccine responses in identical twins.

The sample was memory (CD45RO+) T cells sorted from blood. This TCR was sampled from a woman aged 18-29 years in good health. The V call is TRBV20-1, the J call TRBJ2-1; D gene uncertain. CDR3 sequence (DNA): TGCAGTGCTAGAGATCTTAGGCGCTCATACCAATATTACAATGAGCAGTTCTTC. Translated, it gives CSARDLRRSYQYYNEQFF.